Sequencing of this T cell receptor (beta chain) was carried out in a study of blood T cell repertoires in COVID-19. At the level of the study: Spain, Italy and the United States supplied samples that represented acute and convalescent COVID-19. PBMCs, B-cell-depleted T cells, or T cells provided the cDNA or gDNA that made up the material.

Authors' analysis steps: Nucleated cell number was recorded as an estimate derived from reference gene primer amplification. Some clones are missing from TCRdb's copy, which holds only in-frame ones; the method was immunoSEQ multiplex PCR. V and J calls and clone size are those listed in that table; D and trimming were worked out from the DNA. Of about 300,000 clones listed, 70% to 90% were seen once; the top ten hold around 6%. CDR1 and CDR2 (germline): SGDLS, YYNGEE. The junction had 7 bases not matched to a gene; V was cut back by 4 bases and J by 1 base. This CDR3 spans 15 amino acids. Cohort 3 donors were reported recovered after two negative PCRs, clearance, or symptom resolution.

This clonotype originated in a woman younger than 45 who had recovered from COVID-19. The sequencing sample was made of PBMCs or T cells enriched from blood (not recorded which). The chain is built from TRBV9 and TRBJ2-5; 7 nucleotides match TRBD2. The CDR3 DNA is TGTGCCAGCAGCCCCTGGCGGGGGACCCAAGAGACCCAGTACTTC. It translates to CASSPWRGTQETQYF.